This TCR beta chain stems from a study of blood T cells in healthy people across ages. Regarding the study as a whole: Compared with aged donors, long-lived donors showed fewer expanded clones, suggesting selection. It was held that diversity estimates obtained from one million T cells represented underestimates. PBMCs left unsorted prevented a conclusive naive versus antigen-experienced comparison. Higher naive T cell percentage went strongly together with higher TCR beta diversity.

This clonotype has a count of ten or more. Its matching antigen is unknown. Primed by a sample-barcoded 5' primer and a J-beta primer mix, a second PCR proceeded for roughly 6 to 12 cycles. Via MiXCR, TCRdb re-called the 5' RACE reads, giving one row per CDR3 protein. The data show hundreds of thousands of distinct CDR3 sequences, 48% seen once. The V gene lost 0 bases and the J gene lost 2 bases, with 11 bases spanning the gap. In germline, CDR1 is ENHRY, CDR2 SYGVKD. The CDR3 is 16 residues long. Material for sequencing was blood. The chain employs TRBV10-3 and TRBJ1-3; D is unclear. The TCR sequence derives from a young man in good health. Here the CDR3 DNA reads TGTGCCATCAGTGAGTCTCCGGTCGGAGCTGGAAACACCATATATTTT. Protein product: CAISESPVGAGNTIYF.